Sequencing of this T cell receptor (beta chain) was carried out in a study of beta chain features in type 1 diabetes. The sequenced template was cDNA made from the entire isolated RNA. Assay: immunoSEQ multiplex PCR; the TCRdb copy retains only in-frame clones and omits some. The sample has roughly 400,000 clones, roughly 15% seen once. The junction had 12 bases not matched to a gene; V was cut back by 6 bases and J by 4 bases. Germline values: CDR1 SQVTM, CDR2 ANQGSEA. The CDR3 covers 15 residues. This sequence joins TRBV29-1 and TRBJ1-2; 9 nucleotides align to TRBD1. The sample was naive CD4+ T cells from blood. The receptor's source is a woman under 30 in good health. CDR3 nucleotide sequence: TGCAGCGTGATCCCCCGGGACAGGGAAACCTATGGCTACACCTTC. Amino acid sequence: CSVIPRDRETYGYTF.